This is a list of T cell receptor beta chains from one sample in a study of beta chain features in type 1 diabetes. Here immunoSEQ multiplex PCR was the method, and the copy in TCRdb shows in-frame clones only, minus some. The data hold 300,000 or so clones, with over 7% observed a single time. Sample: central memory CD4+ T cells from blood. The receptors were sampled from a man aged 30 to 39 with type 1 diabetes. The conserved cysteine and the conserved F or W are not part of the CDR3 here. Each record gives: J gene, V gene, clone size, CDR3 protein. Not all rows give a size; the values are once, few, many and, for expanded clones, a class.

j_call: TRBJ2-2
v_call: TRBV12-5
clone_size: .
cdr3_aa: ASGLPKGGPTGELF

j_call: TRBJ2-4
v_call: TRBV10-3
clone_size: .
cdr3_aa: AISEGSERGLAKNIQY

j_call: TRBJ2-6
v_call: TRBV18
clone_size: .
cdr3_aa: ASSPGGLNSGANVLT

j_call: TRBJ2-5
v_call: TRBV29-1
clone_size: .
cdr3_aa: SVSYRGLAPQETQY

j_call: TRBJ1-6
v_call: TRBV30
clone_size: .
cdr3_aa: AWSAGMNSPLH

j_call: TRBJ1-1
v_call: TRBV14
clone_size: .
cdr3_aa: ASSRGAFNTEAF

j_call: TRBJ2-1
v_call: TRBV5-5
clone_size: few
cdr3_aa: ASSFQGSYNEQF

j_call: TRBJ1-2
v_call: TRBV5-1
clone_size: few
cdr3_aa: ASSVPGQGFGYGYT

j_call: TRBJ2-1
v_call: TRBV28
clone_size: few
cdr3_aa: ASSRRLAGVNEQF

j_call: TRBJ2-2
v_call: TRBV19
clone_size: many
cdr3_aa: ASSYSGSNTGELF

j_call: TRBJ2-7
v_call: TRBV6-1
clone_size: once
cdr3_aa: ASSAVGTGDYEQY

j_call: TRBJ2-3
v_call: TRBV5-4
clone_size: few
cdr3_aa: ASSLDSRRTDTQY

j_call: TRBJ2-1
v_call: TRBV19
clone_size: many
cdr3_aa: ASSIFSLGEQF

j_call: TRBJ2-5
v_call: TRBV18
clone_size: many
cdr3_aa: ASSPPVQETQY